The clone carrying this T cell receptor beta chain appeared a few times. Its target is not known. The sample comes from a study of cytomegalovirus exposure and HLA in healthy donors. Healthy bone marrow donors formed the donor group. V dropped 0 bases and J dropped 4 bases, with 10 bases sitting between them. The germline gives CDR1 LGHNA, CDR2 YSLEER. This CDR3 has 15 amino acids. A multiplex PCR was run with 60 Vbeta primers and 13 Jbeta primers. TCRdb's table, derived via immunoSEQ multiplex PCR, lists solely in-frame clones and lacks some. The data show fewer than 250,000 clones, around 85% seen once. General study points: The study labeled fewer than 200 TCR beta chains cytomegalovirus-associated. A previous analysis found most TCR beta V segments productive roughly 90% or roughly 30% of the time.

The rearrangement joins TRBV4-3 to TRBJ2-1, with D unresolved. The sequencing sample was made of PBMCs. This receptor was obtained from a human donor in good health. As DNA, the CDR3 is TGCGCCAGCAGCCAAGAACGTCCGAGGTACAATGAGCAGTTCTTC. This encodes CASSQERPRYNEQFF.